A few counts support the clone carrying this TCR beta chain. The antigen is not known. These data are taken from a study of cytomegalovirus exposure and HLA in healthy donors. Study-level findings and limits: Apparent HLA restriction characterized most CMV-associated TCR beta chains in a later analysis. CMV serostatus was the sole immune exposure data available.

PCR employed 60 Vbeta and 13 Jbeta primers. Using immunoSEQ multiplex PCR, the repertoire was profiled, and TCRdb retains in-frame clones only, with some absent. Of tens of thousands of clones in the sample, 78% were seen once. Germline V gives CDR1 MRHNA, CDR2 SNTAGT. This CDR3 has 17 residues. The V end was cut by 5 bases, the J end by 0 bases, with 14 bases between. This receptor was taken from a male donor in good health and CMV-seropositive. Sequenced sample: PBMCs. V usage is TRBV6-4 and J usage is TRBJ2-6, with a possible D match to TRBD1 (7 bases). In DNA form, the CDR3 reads TGTGCCAGCAGTAGACAGGGAGGTGACTCTGGGGCCAACGTCCTGACTTTC. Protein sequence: CASSRQGGDSGANVLTF.